This T cell receptor beta chain was captured by sequencing in a study of Ad26.COV2.S vaccination and SARS-CoV-2 variants. The wider study: Participant was drawn from the COV1001 Ad26.COV2.S trial arm. Intramuscularly, Ad26.COV2.S was given either once or twice, 56 days apart. Whole-study results and caveats: After vaccination, reports described spike-specific CD8+ and CD4+ T cell responses as showing substantial breadth.

Treatment: approximately 18 received Ad26.COV2.S at low or high dose, single or two shots; 5 received placebo; per-sample allocation not given. The study sampled participants on day 63 after the first vaccine or placebo injection. Wuhan-strain SARS-CoV-2 spike was expressed by the Ad26 vector that made up the vaccine. Comments on this clone: Antigen: not known.

V was shortened by 4 bases and J by 2 bases, with 16 bases between the two germline ends. Germline values: CDR1 SGHVS, CDR2 FQNEAQ. The CDR3 sequence is 16 residues long. The table came from immunoSEQ multiplex PCR; TCRdb's copy has only in-frame clones and leaves some out. Of some 390,000 clones listed, approximately 90% are singletons. The sample in question was peripheral blood, obtained in a trial of Ad26.COV2.S vaccine versus placebo. This clonotype originated in a person aged 18-60 years who received the Ad26.COV2.S COVID-19 vaccine or a placebo. The chain carries TRBV7-8 and TRBJ2-3; D possibly uses TRBD1 or TRBD2 (5 bases each). The CDR3 DNA reads TGTGCCAGCAGCTCCACCGGGACGGGGAACACAGATACGCAGTATTTT. It encodes CASSSTGTGNTDTQYF.